This TCR beta chain was sequenced for a study of blood T cell repertoires in COVID-19. Background on the study: The cDNA or gDNA used as material had been derived from T cells, B-cell-depleted T cells, or PBMCs.

Germline CDR1 and CDR2: ENHRY and SYGVKD. This CDR3 has 13 amino acids. The germline V and J ends were trimmed by 0 bases and 7 bases, with 7 bases remaining between them. Under the authors' procedure: Nucleated cell counts were estimated from reference gene primer amplification. Method: immunoSEQ multiplex PCR; TCRdb's copy keeps in-frame clones and lacks some. V, J and clone size are taken as reported in that table, and D and trimming were inferred from the DNA itself. The sample holds approximately 450,000 clones; around 89% are singletons and the top ten take roughly 4%. This clonotype was obtained from a woman aged 25-40 years with acute or convalescent COVID-19. The sample taken for sequencing was peripheral blood. This chain joins TRBV10-3 and TRBJ1-5; D gene ambiguous. CDR3 nucleotides: TGTGCCATCAGTGAGTCGCTGGGCCAGCCCCAGCATTTT. This encodes CAISESLGQPQHF.